A single sample gave rise to the 9 T cell receptor beta chains below, sequenced in a study of blood T cell repertoires in COVID-19. Generated by immunoSEQ multiplex PCR, the TCRdb table keeps only in-frame clones and is missing some. Of 250,000 or so clones detected, around 84% appear once; the ten largest clones hold 4% to 4.5%. Specimen: peripheral blood. The receptors shown here come from a man between 60 and 75 years old with acute or convalescent COVID-19.

The genes are TRBV5-1 and TRBJ1-2, with 10 nucleotides matching TRBD1. In germline, CDR1 is SGHRS, CDR2 YFSETQ. The CDR3 is 17 amino acids. The junction had 7 bases not matched to a gene; V was cut back by 0 bases and J by 2 bases. CDR3 sequence: CASSLGQGANLNYGYTF. The CDR3 DNA reads TGCGCCAGCAGCTTGGGACAGGGGGCAAACCTAAACTATGGCTACACCTTC.

This clone was detected once. The chain uses TRBV6-6 and TRBJ2-3; 7 positions agree with TRBD2. The germline V gene has CDR1 MNHNY and CDR2 SVGAGI (reference sequence). V was clipped by 5 bases and J by 5 bases; unmatched bases: 1. The CDR3 loop spans 12 amino acids. The CDR3 loop is CASSGRVDTQYF. CDR3 sequence (DNA): TGTGCCAGCAGTGGGAGGGTAGATACGCAGTATTTT.

This clone occurred a few times. The V gene is TRBV29-1, the J gene TRBJ1-6; 9 bases are a match to TRBD1. Trimming at V came to 5 bases and at J to 8 bases, leaving 4 bases not matched to a gene. CDR1 and CDR2 (germline): SQVTM, ANQGSEA. This CDR3 has 13 amino acids. As DNA, the CDR3 is TGCAGCGTTTCGGGACAGGGCTATTCACCCCTCCACTTT. Translated, it gives CSVSGQGYSPLHF.

J is TRBJ2-3 and V is TRBV6-1; the match to TRBD2 covers 10 bases. Germline CDR1 MNHNS, CDR2 SASEGT. The CDR3 runs 17 residues. V lost 2 bases and J lost 2; bases outside the gene matches: 7. This CDR3 is CASSESASGGFTDTQYF. Written as DNA, the CDR3 is TGTGCCAGCAGTGAATCAGCTAGCGGGGGTTTCACAGATACGCAGTATTTT.

The V call is TRBV4-2, the J call TRBJ2-1; TRBD2 matches 13 bases. This CDR3 contains 17 residues. V shed 1 base, J shed 3 bases, and the junction held 3 bases outside the gene matches. The V gene's germline CDR1 is LGHNA and CDR2 YNFKEQ. The CDR3 nucleotides read TGTGCCAGCAGCCAAGGACTAGCGGGAGGTATCTACAATGAGCAGTTCTTC. Protein product: CASSQGLAGGIYNEQFF.

The chain employs TRBV28 and TRBJ2-7, with D tentatively TRBD2 (6 bases). The CDR3 spans 16 residues. Germline loops: CDR1 MDHEN, CDR2 SYDVKM. V dropped 5 bases and J dropped 7 bases, with 24 bases sitting between them. The CDR3 is CASSPPTAGSPGEQYF. The DNA for the CDR3 is TGTGCCAGCAGTCCCCCCACGGCGGGATCCCCGGGGGAGCAGTACTTC.

The V call is TRBV5-1, the J call TRBJ2-5; TRBD2 matches 10 bases. The CDR3 covers 18 residues. The V gene's germline CDR1 is SGHRS and CDR2 YFSETQ. Trimming removed 0 bases from V and 5 bases from J; junction bases left unmatched: 13. CDR3 residues: CASSLAGSSGGPRETQYF. The CDR3 DNA sequence: TGCGCCAGCAGCTTGGCTGGGAGTAGCGGGGGGCCTCGCGAGACCCAGTACTTC.

The chain recombines TRBV28 with TRBJ1-2; possibly TRBD1 for D (6 bases). Germline V gene sequence: CDR1 MDHEN, CDR2 SYDVKM. The V gene lost 5 bases and the J gene lost 2 bases, with 12 bases spanning the gap. The CDR3 is 14 residues long. The CDR3 reads CASSLPGHNYGYTF. The CDR3 nucleotides are TGTGCCAGCAGTCTCCCGGGACACAACTATGGCTACACCTTC.

The chain recombines TRBV5-1 with TRBJ2-5; 10 positions match TRBD2. V lost 3 bases and J lost 4; bases outside the gene matches: 6. From germline, CDR1 is SGHRS and CDR2 YFSETQ. The CDR3 is 15 amino acids. CDR3 DNA: TGCGCCAGCAGCTCTAGCGGGAGAATGGGAGAGACCCAGTACTTC. This codes for CASSSSGRMGETQYF. Full variable domain (remainder filled in from reference TRBV5-1 and TRBJ2-5): KAGVTQTPRYLIKTRGQQVTLSCSPISGHRSVSWYQQTPGQGLQFLFEYFSETQRNKGNFPGRFSGRQFSNSRSEMNVSTLELGDSALYLCASSSSGRMGETQYFGPGTRLLVL.